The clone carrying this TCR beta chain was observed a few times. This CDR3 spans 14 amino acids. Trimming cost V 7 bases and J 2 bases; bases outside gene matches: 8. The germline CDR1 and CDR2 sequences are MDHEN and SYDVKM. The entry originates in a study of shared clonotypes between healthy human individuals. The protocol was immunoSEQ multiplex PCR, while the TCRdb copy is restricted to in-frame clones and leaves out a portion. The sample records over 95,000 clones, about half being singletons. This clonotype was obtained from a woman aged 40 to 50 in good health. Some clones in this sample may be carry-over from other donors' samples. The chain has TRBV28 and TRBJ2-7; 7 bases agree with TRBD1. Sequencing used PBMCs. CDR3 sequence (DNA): TGTGCCAGCATTCCAACGGGACAGCCCTACGAGCAGTACTTC. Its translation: CASIPTGQPYEQYF.